One and the same sample provided the 4 T cell receptor beta chains below, sequenced in a study of OX40 agonist ivuxolimab in advanced cancers. Sequenced by immunoSEQ multiplex PCR; TCRdb stores in-frame clones only, minus some. Among about 79,000 clones, about 85% were seen once, and the ten largest hold under 4%. The material was CD4+ or CD8+ T cells sorted from blood, obtained in a trial of the OX40 agonist ivuxolimab. The receptors here all came from an adult with an advanced solid tumor such as melanoma, head and neck, liver or kidney cancer.

The chain couples TRBV19 to TRBJ1-2; D gene uncertain. Germline loops: CDR1 LNHDA, CDR2 SQIVND (reference sequence). The CDR3 spans 13 residues. Trimming took 1 base from V and 4 from J, leaving 7 bases between them. The CDR3 here is CASSIVRPYGYTF. The CDR3 DNA is TGTGCCAGTAGTATAGTGCGTCCCTATGGCTACACCTTC.

The rearrangement uses TRBV15 and TRBJ1-5; 7 positions match TRBD1. V lost 5 bases to trimming and J lost 6 bases; unmatched junction nucleotides: 4. Germline-derived CDR1 and CDR2 are LNHNV and YYDKDF (reference sequence). The CDR3 covers 13 residues. The CDR3 is CATSLNRGQPQHF. CDR3 DNA: TGTGCCACCAGCCTCAACAGGGGTCAGCCCCAGCATTTT.

This sequence joins TRBV30 and TRBJ2-7; 9 bases map to TRBD2. CDR3 length: 17 amino acids. Germline V gene data show CDR1 as GTSNPN and CDR2 as SVGIG (reference sequence). Losses at the gene ends were 2 bases for V and 5 bases for J; bases not matched to a gene: 16. The DNA of the CDR3 is TGTGCCTGGAGTCACGGGACTAGCAGGAGGGCCTGGGACGAGCAGTACTTC. Its protein is CAWSHGTSRRAWDEQYF.

This sequence joins TRBV6-5 and TRBJ2-1; D unresolved. The CDR3 spans 13 residues. The germline V gene has CDR1 MNHEY and CDR2 SVGAGI. V was trimmed by 2 bases and J by 4 bases, leaving 6 bases between them. The CDR3 protein is CASSYDPYNEQFF. In DNA, the CDR3 is TGTGCCAGCAGTTACGACCCTTACAATGAGCAGTTCTTC.